The T cell receptor beta chain under discussion was sequenced for a study of regulatory T cells in long-lasting Graves disease (dated by TCRdb to about 2021). Notes on the research overall: Newly diagnosed Graves' disease patients had taken antithyroid drugs for less than 3 months. Persistent Graves' disease patients were compared with newly diagnosed Graves' disease patients by peripheral blood TCR sequencing and RNA sequencing. A total of roughly 33 samples were covered by TCR sequencing, comprising approximately 13 persistent and 20 or so newly diagnosed Graves' disease patients. The study was registered as a clinical trial and conducted in China. The paper as a whole reports these results and caveats: TRBV28, TRBJ1-2 and TRBJ2-5 were preferentially used in persistent disease, while TRBV20-1 and TRBJ2-1 were favored in newly diagnosed disease. Compared with newly diagnosed patients, persistent Graves' disease patients had lower TCR Shannon entropy and fewer highly expanded clones, which suggests clonal expansion. Peripheral blood alone was examined, since thyroid tissue, which constituted the primary lesion, could not be accessed. More public clonotypes were shared among persistent patients (approximately 3,000) than among newly diagnosed patients (more than 900). Sequencing and analysis were limited to the TCR beta chain. The authors acknowledged the small sample size as a limitation that may reduce accuracy.

CDR1 and CDR2 are read off the germline V gene as SQVTM and ANQGSEA. V ends up 6 bases short and J 6 bases short, with an unmatched junction base count of 5. The CDR3, cysteine through phenylalanine, is 11 amino acids long. Of all the DNA, just the CDR3 is kept, 33 bases in frame from base 1. The sample's time point label is to be understood as: newly diagnosed GD, antithyroid drugs for less than 3 months. For both TCR sequencing and RNA sequencing, RNA was extracted from PBMCs using TRIzol. The diagnosis of Graves' disease was made according to American Thyroid Association guidelines. Patients were recruited from an endocrinology department in Xi'an, China. Each patient gave about 10 milliliters of peripheral blood, collected in an EDTA anticoagulant tube. PBMCs were isolated by Ficoll Paque Plus density gradient separation without further T cell sorting. RNA quality was checked with an Agilent 2100 Bioanalyzer and agarose gel, and concentration with a NanoDrop 2000.

Ten or more counts support this clonotype. Its recognized antigen is unknown. No qualities accompany the bases; no much larger clone lies one base away. The library was prepared using multiplex PCR. Sequencing was carried out with an Illumina HiSeq 4000. CDR3 regions were amplified by Arm-PCR with iRepertoire HTBI primers to construct TCR beta libraries. Gel purification was performed on PCR products prior to sequencing. Per the original workflow: Gene usage analysis of CDR3 amino acid clonotypes used the 62 TRBV and approximately 13 TRBJ segments found across samples. COPE and FqMerger were used to merge filtered high-quality paired reads into contigs. Contigs were aligned with BLAST to IMGT TRBV, TRBD and TRBJ reference genes, and CDR3 was defined per IMGT. Any clonotype with a frequency above 0.1% was counted as a highly expanded clone. Repertoire diversity was measured by Shannon entropy, and V-J evenness by the Gini coefficient. A clonotype was considered public if more than one individual shared it. The raw public data were reprocessed by TCRdb itself: fastp quality trimming at Q25, MiXCR clonotype calling, in-frame beta chains only. For every CDR3 protein sequence, its rows merge into one entry that carries the most common genes and DNA. The V and J calls and clone size come from TCRdb's table, not from the authors' own analysis. This sample has approximately 560,000 distinct CDR3 sequences in its table, and approximately 16% of those were observed once. Around 11% of the sample rests with the top ten.

This sample was also put to use in a study of T cells in Graves' hyperthyroidism and ophthalmopathy. Per the second study: Stable Graves' hyperthyroidism was defined as the absence of progression to ophthalmopathy over 18 months of follow-up. Hyperthyroidism patients were aged 18 to 65 years and newly diagnosed, with disease duration of less than 2 months. The study excluded patients with uncontrolled infections, other autoimmune diseases, pregnancy or lactation. Diagnoses were based on clinical symptoms, serum thyroxine and TRAb, thyroid ultrasound and orbital computed tomography. A first-round RT-PCR of the TCR CDR3 used the HTBI primer set with the Qiagen OneStep RT-PCR kit. Most expanded thyroid clonotypes (frequency above 0.001) were also detected in blood, a finding suggesting that blood repertoires may reflect thyroid immune responses. A model built on a 13 V-J signature distinguished ophthalmopathy from stable hyperthyroidism, reaching approximately 89% sensitivity and about 81% specificity in cross-validation and 80%/75% in testing. During validation, the model predicted progression to ophthalmopathy a median of around 6 months ahead of onset, with roughly 65% sensitivity and 72% to 80% specificity. TCR V-J signatures able to tell the groups apart were searched for in a discovery cohort of some 97 patients, of whom around 43 had Graves' ophthalmopathy and 57 had stable Graves' hyperthyroidism. Prospective prediction of ophthalmopathy was tested in an independent validation cohort of approximately 18 hyperthyroidism patients and some 17 patients who later progressed to ophthalmopathy. The approximately 97 discovery patients were randomly divided into training and test sets at a 7:3 ratio. In addition, the study compared T-cell repertoires in thyroid tissue and in blood from several Graves' hyperthyroidism patients. Once sampling was done, hyperthyroidism patients were given methimazole at a starting dose of 30 mg daily, whereas ophthalmopathy patients were given high-dose intravenous methylprednisolone. A second multiplex PCR round built the libraries, followed by size selection and purification. The libraries were sequenced on an Illumina HiSeq2000 using paired-end 100 bp reads. Raw data were processed with SOAPnuke, discarding reads with adapters, uncalled bases, mean Phred below 15, or no exact constant-primer or identifier match. High-quality paired reads were merged with COPE v1.2.5, and unique nucleotide sequences were defined as clonotypes. MiTCR v1.1 was used to align clonotypes to the IMGT TRBV, TRBD and TRBJ reference segments. Only V-J combinations with frequency above 0.0001, covering about 99% of repertoires, were analysed. The TCS score was defined as the ratio of F50 (clonal expansion) to E x V (chaos), calculated using BLOSUM62-based TCRdist between CDR3 peptides within each V-J. Welch's t-statistics and random forest reduced fewer than 600 V-J features to some 14, which were used in a naive Bayes classifier (R e1071). Sample size was not statistically predetermined, and investigators were not blinded to group allocation. TCR Vbeta CDR3 sequencing of roughly 140 peripheral blood samples (over 40 ophthalmopathy, about 74 hyperthyroidism and 17 progressor patients) is reported in the paper.

The TCR was taken from a young man with Graves disease. Donor details come from another sample of the same person, matched by shared clones. The V gene is TRBV29-1 and the J gene is TRBJ2-7; TRBD2 matches 7 bases in the middle. This sample comprised peripheral blood mononuclear cells (PBMCs), obtained at new diagnosis, from a patient treated with antithyroid drugs. The CDR3 protein sequence reads: CSVTGGGEQYF. The bases are TGCAGCGTCACTGGGGGGGGCGAGCAGTACTTC.